This TCR beta chain was captured by sequencing in a study of cytomegalovirus exposure and HLA in healthy donors. The overall study: Most genotyped donors, around four fifths of about 360, had Caucasian-associated genetic ancestry. Regarding the study as a whole: High specificity and sensitivity for cytomegalovirus status were reported for the classifier. In an earlier analysis, about 87% or about 30%: the productive usage of most TCR beta V segments. Indistinguishable V segments, including TRBV6-2 and TRBV6-3, were excluded.

Use of 60 Vbeta and 13 Jbeta primers characterized the PCR. Clones were read by immunoSEQ multiplex PCR, and TCRdb kept only the in-frame ones, dropping some. Among approximately 110,000 clones listed, 70% to 85% were seen once. In the case of this clone: The antigen remains undetermined.

The CDR3 spans 15 residues. Germline loops: CDR1 MNHEY, CDR2 SVGAGI. Trimming pared 3 bases from V and 2 bases from J, leaving 11 bases between. Material for sequencing was PBMCs. The chain employs TRBV6-5 and TRBJ1-5; D is ambiguous. The TCR comes from a woman in her thirties or forties in good health and CMV-seronegative. The DNA of the CDR3 is TGTGCCAGCAGTTATTCTCAGGCAGGCAATCAGCCCCAGCATTTT. This encodes CASSYSQAGNQPQHF.